This TCR beta chain is from a study of T cell responses to AZD1222 COVID-19 vaccine. Study as a whole: Pooling covered second doses at about 4 or about 12 weeks. The study's findings and limits: It should be noted that donors were predominantly white British and more often female, and clonal diversity was possibly underestimated.

A note on this clone: What it binds is not known.

There are 16 residues in the CDR3. V shed 4 bases, J shed 0 bases, and the junction held 4 bases outside the gene matches. The V gene's germline CDR1 is MNHEY and CDR2 SVGAGI. This table comes from immunoSEQ multiplex PCR, and its TCRdb copy is limited to in-frame clones, with some not included. The sample includes 85,000 to 90,000 clones, roughly 87% of them seen just once. This sample comprised peripheral blood, obtained on day 0 of AZD1222 vaccination. This chain connects TRBV6-5 to TRBJ2-3; 10 bases match TRBD2. The receptor was derived from an adult in good health. CDR3 nucleotide sequence: TGTGCCAGCAGTTCCGGGACTAGCGTTAGCACAGATACGCAGTATTTT. It yields the protein CASSSGTSVSTDTQYF.